This TCR beta chain stems from a study of T cell responses to AZD1222 COVID-19 vaccine. Findings and caveats of the study: Mostly white British, mostly female donors; authors suggested clonal diversity may be underestimated.

The protocol was immunoSEQ multiplex PCR, while the TCRdb copy is restricted to in-frame clones and leaves out a portion. In the table there are 150,000 to 180,000 clones, more than 75% of which are singletons. Germline lookup yields CDR1 DFQATT and CDR2 SNEGSKA (reference sequence). Trimming took off 5 bases at V and 3 bases at J, with 8 bases between the two ends. The CDR3 length is 11 residues. On this clone itself: The antigen is unknown.

The V call is TRBV20-1, the J call TRBJ2-7, with TRBD1 as a possible D gene (6 bases). This clonotype originated in an adult who received the AZD1222 COVID-19 vaccine. The starting material was peripheral blood, obtained 28 days after the second AZD1222 dose. The DNA of the CDR3 is TGCAGTGCTCGGGACATCTACGAGCAGTACTTC. Translation: CSARDIYEQYF.